This TCR beta chain was recovered during a study of T cells in Graves' hyperthyroidism and ophthalmopathy (dated by TCRdb to about 2019). With respect to the entire study: Peripheral blood was collected at initial diagnosis, before any treatment. After blood sampling, hyperthyroidism patients were treated with methimazole at a starting dose of 30 mg daily, and ophthalmopathy patients were treated with high-dose intravenous methylprednisolone. TCR V-J signatures able to tell the groups apart were searched for in a discovery cohort of 90 to 100 patients, of whom over 40 had Graves' ophthalmopathy and 57 had stable Graves' hyperthyroidism. In several Graves' hyperthyroidism patients, the study also compared T-cell repertoires from thyroid tissue with T-cell repertoires from blood. Prospective prediction of ophthalmopathy was tested in an independent validation cohort consisting of fewer than 20 hyperthyroidism patients and around 16 patients who later progressed to ophthalmopathy. For training and testing, the roughly 97 patients in the discovery cohort were randomly divided in a 7:3 ratio. TCR Vbeta CDR3 sequencing of 135 peripheral blood samples (43 ophthalmopathy, 75 to 85 hyperthyroidism and roughly 17 progressor patients) is reported in the paper. Overall results and qualifications from the work: Sample size was not statistically predetermined, and blinding of investigators to group allocation was not performed. A model built on a 13 V-J signature distinguished ophthalmopathy from stable hyperthyroidism, reaching 87.88% sensitivity and around 82% specificity in cross-validation and 80%/75% in testing. Blood samples also contained most of the expanded thyroid clonotypes (frequency above 0.001), which suggests that blood repertoires may reflect thyroid immune responses. In validation, the model predicted progression to ophthalmopathy a median of around 6.5 months before onset, with 65% to 71% sensitivity and 72.22% specificity.

In the ophthalmopathy patients, disease was moderately to severely active, with a Clinical Activity Score of 3 or more, a NOSPECS grade of 4 or more, and a duration of less than 3 months. Exclusion was applied to patients with uncontrolled infections, other autoimmune diseases, pregnancy or lactation. Diagnoses were established on the basis of clinical symptoms, serum thyroxine and TRAb, thyroid ultrasound, and orbital computed tomography. Ficoll-Paque density gradient centrifugation was used to isolate PBMCs from approximately 11 ml of fresh peripheral blood. Total RNA was extracted with Trizol reagent, and quality was checked on an Agilent 2100 Bioanalyzer. Comment on this clonotype: Its antigen is unknown. It may be a read error: a sequence one base away is much more abundant.

V sheds 4 bases and J sheds 6 bases, leaving 10 bases between their ends. CDR1 SGHAT and CDR2 FQNNGV are derived from the germline V gene. The CDR3 has 13 amino acids, counting the end cysteine and phenylalanine. Here the CDR3 DNA is all that survives: 39 bases in frame from base 1. The TCR beta CDR3 regions were amplified from the RNA transcripts. The first round of RT-PCR for the TCR CDR3 was performed with the HTBI primer set and the Qiagen OneStep RT-PCR kit. Libraries were constructed in a second round of multiplex PCR, after which size selection and purification were performed. Sequencing of the libraries was done on an Illumina HiSeq2000 using paired-end 100 bp reads. As for the authors' bioinformatics: Raw data were processed with SOAPnuke, discarding reads with adapters, uncalled bases, mean Phred below 15, or no exact constant-primer or identifier match. COPE v1.2.5 was used to merge the high-quality paired reads, and each unique nucleotide sequence was defined as a clonotype. MiTCR v1.1 was used to align the clonotypes against IMGT TRBV, TRBD and TRBJ reference segments. Only V-J combinations with frequency above 0.0001, covering about 99% of repertoires, were analysed. The TCS score was defined as the ratio of F50 (clonal expansion) to E x V (chaos), calculated using BLOSUM62-based TCRdist between CDR3 peptides within each V-J. Welch's t-statistics and random forest reduced 500 to 550 V-J features to under 15, which were used in a naive Bayes classifier (R e1071). In-frame beta chains were kept once TCRdb had trimmed the public reads at Q25 with fastp and called clones with MiXCR. Each entry is one CDR3 protein sequence, shown with its most common DNA and genes. Clone size and V and J calls follow TCRdb, not the original study. The sample data list over 250,000 distinct CDR3 sequences, and around 20% of these were observed just once. Together, the top ten hold about 60% of the sample.

The sample consisted of blood. The TCR sequence derives from a young man with Graves' ophthalmopathy. This receptor chain uses TRBV11-2 and TRBJ2-1, with the D gene not clear enough to name. The CDR3 reads CASSSGRLNEQFF. The nucleotides are TGTGCCAGCAGCTCCGGACGGCTCAATGAGCAGTTCTTC.